These T cell receptor beta chains were read from a single sample in a study of T cell repertoires in cytomegalovirus infection. A single record per CDR3 protein comes from TCRdb applying MiXCR to the reads. The repertoire consists of some 310,000 distinct CDR3 sequences, with about 25% occurring once and the leading ten covering less than 15%. These receptors have no identified antigens. Source: cultured PBMCs, taken from culture after CMV antigen stimulation. All receptors come from a human donor in good health (CMV status not recorded). Some clones in this sample may be carry-over from other donors' samples. Each CDR3 is given with its conserved first and last residue. The D gene is left open where the match is weak. Size is stated for part of the rows, as once, few or many counts, or as a class when the clone is expanded.

D	size	V	J	DNA	CDR3
-	-	TRBV6-6	TRBJ2-1	TGTGCCAGCCGGGAAAGGGGGAATGAGCAGTTCTTC	CASRERGNEQFF
-	many	TRBV7-2	TRBJ1-1	TGTGCCAGCAGCTCCATCTTTCGTGAACCGACTAACACTGAAGCTTTCTTT	CASSSIFREPTNTEAFF
-	many	TRBV19	TRBJ2-1	TGTGCCAGTGCCCCAGGGAGCTCCTACAATGAGCAGTTCTTC	CASAPGSSYNEQFF
-	many	TRBV7-2	TRBJ1-1	TGTGCCAGCAGCTTAGAGGGCCACCCAGGGAAGAACACTGAAGCTTTCTTT	CASSLEGHPGKNTEAFF
TRBD1	few	TRBV7-9	TRBJ1-1	TGTGCCAGCAGCTTGTGGACAGGGGGCGGATCTGAAGCTTTCTTT	CASSLWTGGGSEAFF
-	few	TRBV6-2/TRBV6-3	TRBJ2-1	TGTGCCAGCAGTTATGAGACTAGGGGAAATGAGCAGTTCTTC	CASSYETRGNEQFF
TRBD2	few	TRBV14	TRBJ2-7	TGTGCCAGCAGCCGGACTAGCGGGGCTACCTACGAGCAGTACTTC	CASSRTSGATYEQYF
-	few	TRBV7-8	TRBJ2-2	TGTGCCAGCAGCTTAGTTAAGGGTGACACCGGGGAGCTGTTTTTT	CASSLVKGDTGELFF
-	-	TRBV7-2	TRBJ2-5	TGTGCCAGCAGCAGAGCACTCCAGGGTTGGGAGACCCAGTACTTC	CASSRALQGWETQYF
-	few	TRBV5-1	TRBJ2-7	TGCGCCAGCAGCTTGGGTGGGGGACCTGCCCCCATCGAGCAGTACTTC	CASSLGGGPAPIEQYF